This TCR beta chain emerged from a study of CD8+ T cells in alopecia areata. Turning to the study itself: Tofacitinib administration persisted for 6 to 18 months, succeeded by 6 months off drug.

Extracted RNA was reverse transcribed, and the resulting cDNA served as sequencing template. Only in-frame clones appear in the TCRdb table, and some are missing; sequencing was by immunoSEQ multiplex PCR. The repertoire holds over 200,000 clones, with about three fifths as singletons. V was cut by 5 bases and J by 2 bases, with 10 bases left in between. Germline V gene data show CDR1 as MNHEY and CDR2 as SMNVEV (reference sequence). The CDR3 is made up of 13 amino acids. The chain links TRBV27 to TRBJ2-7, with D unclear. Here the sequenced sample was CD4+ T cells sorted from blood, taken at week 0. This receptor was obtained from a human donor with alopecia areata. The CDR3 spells CASSPTATYEQYF. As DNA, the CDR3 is TGTGCCAGCAGTCCGACGGCTACCTACGAGCAGTACTTC.